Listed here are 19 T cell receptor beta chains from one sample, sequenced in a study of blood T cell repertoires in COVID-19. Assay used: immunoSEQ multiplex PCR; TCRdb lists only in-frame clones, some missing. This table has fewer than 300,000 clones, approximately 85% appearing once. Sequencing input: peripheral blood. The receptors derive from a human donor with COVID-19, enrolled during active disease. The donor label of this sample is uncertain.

CDR3 bases: TGTGCCAGCAGCCAAGAGTTCCGGACTAGCGGGCCTGAGCAGTTCTTC. As protein: CASSQEFRTSGPEQFF. The rearrangement joins TRBV3-1 (or the pseudogene TRBV3-2) to TRBJ2-1; TRBD2 agrees at 11 bases. V lost 0 bases, J lost 9 bases, and 7 bases stayed unmatched. The CDR3 length is 16 residues. Looked up from germline, CDR1 is LGHDT and CDR2 is YNNKEL (reference sequence).

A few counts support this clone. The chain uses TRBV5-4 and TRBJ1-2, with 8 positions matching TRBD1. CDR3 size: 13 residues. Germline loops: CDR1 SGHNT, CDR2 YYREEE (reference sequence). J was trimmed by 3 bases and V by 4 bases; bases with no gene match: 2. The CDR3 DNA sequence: TGTGCCAGCAGCCCGGACAGGGACTATGGCTACACCTTC. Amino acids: CASSPDRDYGYTF.

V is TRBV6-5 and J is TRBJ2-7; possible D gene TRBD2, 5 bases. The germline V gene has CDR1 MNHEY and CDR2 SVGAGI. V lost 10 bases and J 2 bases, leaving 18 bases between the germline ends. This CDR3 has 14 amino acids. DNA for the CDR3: TGTGCCACCGGGATGGCGGGCATCGCCTACGAGCAGTACTTC. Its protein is CATGMAGIAYEQYF.

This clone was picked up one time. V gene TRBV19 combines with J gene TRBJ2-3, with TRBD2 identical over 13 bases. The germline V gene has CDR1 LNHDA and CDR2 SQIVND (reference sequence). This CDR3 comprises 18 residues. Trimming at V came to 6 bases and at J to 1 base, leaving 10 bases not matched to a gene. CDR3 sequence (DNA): TGTGCCAGTAGACCTGCCGGGACTAGCGGGATTCGCACAGATACGCAGTATTTT. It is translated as CASRPAGTSGIRTDTQYF.

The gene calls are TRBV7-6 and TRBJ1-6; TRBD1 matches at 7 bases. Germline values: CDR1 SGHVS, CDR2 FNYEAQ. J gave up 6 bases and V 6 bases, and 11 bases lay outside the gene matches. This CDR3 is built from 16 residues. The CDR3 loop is CASSRQGEGFNSPLHF. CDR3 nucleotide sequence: TGTGCCAGCAGTAGACAGGGAGAGGGGTTTAATTCACCCCTCCACTTT.

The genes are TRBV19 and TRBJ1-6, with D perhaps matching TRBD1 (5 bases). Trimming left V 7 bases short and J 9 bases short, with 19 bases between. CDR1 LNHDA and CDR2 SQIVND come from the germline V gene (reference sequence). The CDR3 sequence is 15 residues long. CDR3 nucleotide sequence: TGTGCCAGTACCCTAGACGGGGGATCAGGTTCACCCCTCCACTTT. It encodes CASTLDGGSGSPLHF.

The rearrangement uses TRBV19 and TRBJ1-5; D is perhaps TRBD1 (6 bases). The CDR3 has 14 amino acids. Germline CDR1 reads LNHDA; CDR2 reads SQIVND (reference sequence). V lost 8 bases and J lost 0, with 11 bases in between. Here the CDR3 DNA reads TGTGCCAGTTGCAGGACAGTTAGCAATCAGCCCCAGCATTTT. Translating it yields CASCRTVSNQPQHF.

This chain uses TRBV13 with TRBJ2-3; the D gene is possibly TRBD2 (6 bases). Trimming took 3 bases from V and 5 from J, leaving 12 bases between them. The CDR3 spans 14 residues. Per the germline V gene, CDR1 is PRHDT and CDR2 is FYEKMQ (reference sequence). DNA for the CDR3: TGTGCCAGCAGCTTGGAGGGAGTCGGAGATACGCAGTATTTT. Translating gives CASSLEGVGDTQYF.

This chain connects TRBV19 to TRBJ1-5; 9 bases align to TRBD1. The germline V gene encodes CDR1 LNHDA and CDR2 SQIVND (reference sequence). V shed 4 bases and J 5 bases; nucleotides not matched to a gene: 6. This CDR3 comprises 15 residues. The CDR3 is CASSTRTGEYQPQHF. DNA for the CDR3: TGTGCCAGTAGTACTAGGACAGGGGAGTATCAGCCCCAGCATTTT.

CDR3 sequence: CASSLPGQVYGYTF. The CDR3 coding sequence is TGTGCCAGCAGCCTACCGGGACAGGTCTATGGCTACACCTTC. The chain links TRBV3-1 (or the pseudogene TRBV3-2) to TRBJ1-2; TRBD1 matches at 8 bases. The CDR3 covers 14 residues. CDR1 is LGHDT, CDR2 YNNKEL, per germline (reference sequence). Trimming at V came to 4 bases and at J to 4 bases, leaving 5 bases not matched to a gene.

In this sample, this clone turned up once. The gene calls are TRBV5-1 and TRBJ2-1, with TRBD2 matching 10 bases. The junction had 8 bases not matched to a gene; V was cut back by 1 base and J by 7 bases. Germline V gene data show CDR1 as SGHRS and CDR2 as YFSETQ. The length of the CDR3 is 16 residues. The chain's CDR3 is CASSLNPLAGLNEQFF. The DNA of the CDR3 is TGCGCCAGCAGCTTGAATCCACTAGCGGGACTAAATGAGCAGTTCTTC.

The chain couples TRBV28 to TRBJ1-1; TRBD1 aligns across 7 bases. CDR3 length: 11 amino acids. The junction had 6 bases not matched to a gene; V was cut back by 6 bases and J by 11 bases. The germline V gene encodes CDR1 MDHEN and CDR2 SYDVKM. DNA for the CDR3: TGTGCCAGCAGAACAGACAGGGATGCTTTCTTT. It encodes CASRTDRDAFF.

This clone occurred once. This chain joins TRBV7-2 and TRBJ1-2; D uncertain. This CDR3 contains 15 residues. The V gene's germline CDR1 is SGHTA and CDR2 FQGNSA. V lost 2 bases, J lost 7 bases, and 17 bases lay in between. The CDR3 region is CASSLSLGLEGGYTF. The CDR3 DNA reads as TGTGCCAGCAGCTTAAGTCTAGGCCTGGAGGGTGGCTACACCTTC.

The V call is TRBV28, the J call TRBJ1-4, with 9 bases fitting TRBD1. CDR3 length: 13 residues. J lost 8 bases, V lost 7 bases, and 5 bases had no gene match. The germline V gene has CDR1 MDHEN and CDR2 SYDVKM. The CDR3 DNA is TGTGCCAGCAACCGGGACAGGGAAGAAAAACTGTTTTTT. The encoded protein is CASNRDREEKLFF. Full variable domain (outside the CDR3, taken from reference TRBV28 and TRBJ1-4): DVKVTQSSRYLVKRTGEKVFLECVQDMDHENMFWYRQDPGLGLRLIYFSYDVKMKEKGDIPEGYSVSREKKERFSLILESASTNQTSMYLCASNRDREEKLFFGSGTQLSVL.

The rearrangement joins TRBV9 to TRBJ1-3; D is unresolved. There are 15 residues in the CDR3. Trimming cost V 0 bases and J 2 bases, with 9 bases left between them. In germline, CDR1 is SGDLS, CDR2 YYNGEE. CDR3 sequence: CASSVGGLAGNTIYF. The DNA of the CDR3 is TGTGCCAGCAGCGTAGGAGGGTTAGCTGGAAACACCATATATTTT. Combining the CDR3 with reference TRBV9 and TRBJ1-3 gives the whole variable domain DSGVTQTPKHLITATGQRVTLRCSPRSGDLSVYWYQQSLDQGLQFLIQYYNGEERAKGNILERFSAQQFPDLHSELNLSSLELGDSALYFCASSVGGLAGNTIYFGEGSWLTVV.

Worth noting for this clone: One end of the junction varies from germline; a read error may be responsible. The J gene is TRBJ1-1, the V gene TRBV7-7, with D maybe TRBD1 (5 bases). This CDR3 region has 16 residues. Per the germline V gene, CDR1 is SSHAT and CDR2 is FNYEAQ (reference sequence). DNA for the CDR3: TGTGCTAGCAGCTTAGACCCCTTTGGGGGGGGGACTGAAGCTTTCTTT. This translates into CASSLDPFGGGTEAFF.

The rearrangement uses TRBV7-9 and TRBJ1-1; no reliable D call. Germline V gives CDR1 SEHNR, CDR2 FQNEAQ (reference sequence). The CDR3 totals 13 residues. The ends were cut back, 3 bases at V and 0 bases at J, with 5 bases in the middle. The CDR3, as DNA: TGTGCCAGCAGCTTTGAGATGAACACTGAAGCTTTCTTT. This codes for CASSFEMNTEAFF.

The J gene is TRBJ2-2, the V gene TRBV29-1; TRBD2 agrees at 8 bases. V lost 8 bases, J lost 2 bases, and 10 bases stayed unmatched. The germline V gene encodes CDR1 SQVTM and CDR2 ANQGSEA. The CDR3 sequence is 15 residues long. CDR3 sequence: CSIGSTSGNTGELFF. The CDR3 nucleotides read TGCAGCATTGGGTCAACTAGCGGTAACACCGGGGAGCTGTTTTTT.

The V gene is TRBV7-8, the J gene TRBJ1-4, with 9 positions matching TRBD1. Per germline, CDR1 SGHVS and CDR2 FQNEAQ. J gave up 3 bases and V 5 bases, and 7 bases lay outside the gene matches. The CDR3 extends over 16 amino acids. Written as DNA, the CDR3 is TGTGCCAGCAGCCACAGGGGGCGAGTGGCTAATGAAAAACTGTTTTTT. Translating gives CASSHRGRVANEKLFF.